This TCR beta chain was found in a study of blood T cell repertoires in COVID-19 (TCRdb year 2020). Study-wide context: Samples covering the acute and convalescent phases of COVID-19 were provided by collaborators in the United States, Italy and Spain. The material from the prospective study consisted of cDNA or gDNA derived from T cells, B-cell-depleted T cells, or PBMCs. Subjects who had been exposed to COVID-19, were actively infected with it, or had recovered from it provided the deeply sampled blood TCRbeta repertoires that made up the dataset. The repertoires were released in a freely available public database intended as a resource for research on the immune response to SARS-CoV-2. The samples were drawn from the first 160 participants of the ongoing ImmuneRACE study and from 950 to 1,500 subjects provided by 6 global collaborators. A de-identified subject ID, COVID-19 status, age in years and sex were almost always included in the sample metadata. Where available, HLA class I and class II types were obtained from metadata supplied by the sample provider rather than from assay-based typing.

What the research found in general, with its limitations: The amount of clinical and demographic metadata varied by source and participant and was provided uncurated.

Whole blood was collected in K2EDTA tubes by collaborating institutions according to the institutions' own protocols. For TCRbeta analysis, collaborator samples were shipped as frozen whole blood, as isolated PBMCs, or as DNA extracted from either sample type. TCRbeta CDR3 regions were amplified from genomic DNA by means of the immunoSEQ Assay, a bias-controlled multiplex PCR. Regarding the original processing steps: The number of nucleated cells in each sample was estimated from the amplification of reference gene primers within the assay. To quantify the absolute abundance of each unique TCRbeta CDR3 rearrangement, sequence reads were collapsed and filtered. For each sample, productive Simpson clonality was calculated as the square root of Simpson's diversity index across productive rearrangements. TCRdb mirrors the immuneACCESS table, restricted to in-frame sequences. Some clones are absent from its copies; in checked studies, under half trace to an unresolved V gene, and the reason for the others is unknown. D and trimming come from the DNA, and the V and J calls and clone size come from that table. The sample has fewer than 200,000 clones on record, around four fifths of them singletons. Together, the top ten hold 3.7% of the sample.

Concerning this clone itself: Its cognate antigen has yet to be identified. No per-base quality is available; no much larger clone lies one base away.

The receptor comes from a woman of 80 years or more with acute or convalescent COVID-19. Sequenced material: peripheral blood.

The CDR3 is CASNRQRENTGELFF. The DNA sequence reads TGTGCCAGCAATCGCCAGCGGGAGAACACCGGGGAGCTGTTTTTT. The chain employs TRBV6-5 and TRBJ2-2; 7 bases in the middle match TRBD2. The junction shows trimming of 7 bases on V and 1 base on J, and the gene matches do not reach 6 bases of it. The germline V gene provides CDR1 MNHEY and CDR2 SVGAGI. Inclusive of the bounding cysteine and phenylalanine, the CDR3 is 15 residues long. Left in the record is the CDR3 DNA by itself, 45 bases read in frame from the first base.